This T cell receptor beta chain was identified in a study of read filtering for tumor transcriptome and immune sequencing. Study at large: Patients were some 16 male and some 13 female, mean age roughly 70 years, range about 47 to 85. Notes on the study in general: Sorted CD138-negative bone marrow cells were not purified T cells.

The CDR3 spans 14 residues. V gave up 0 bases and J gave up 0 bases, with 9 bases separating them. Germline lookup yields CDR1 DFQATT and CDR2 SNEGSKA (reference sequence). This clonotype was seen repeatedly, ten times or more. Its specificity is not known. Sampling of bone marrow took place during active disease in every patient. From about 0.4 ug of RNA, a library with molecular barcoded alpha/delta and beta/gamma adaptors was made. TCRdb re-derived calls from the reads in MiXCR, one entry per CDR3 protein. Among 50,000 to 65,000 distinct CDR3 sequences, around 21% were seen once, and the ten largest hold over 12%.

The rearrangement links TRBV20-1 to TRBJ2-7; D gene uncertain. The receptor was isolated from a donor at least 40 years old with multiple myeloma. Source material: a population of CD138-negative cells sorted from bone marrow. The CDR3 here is CSARDWADSYEQYF. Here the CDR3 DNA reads TGCAGTGCTAGAGATTGGGCAGACTCCTACGAGCAGTACTTC.